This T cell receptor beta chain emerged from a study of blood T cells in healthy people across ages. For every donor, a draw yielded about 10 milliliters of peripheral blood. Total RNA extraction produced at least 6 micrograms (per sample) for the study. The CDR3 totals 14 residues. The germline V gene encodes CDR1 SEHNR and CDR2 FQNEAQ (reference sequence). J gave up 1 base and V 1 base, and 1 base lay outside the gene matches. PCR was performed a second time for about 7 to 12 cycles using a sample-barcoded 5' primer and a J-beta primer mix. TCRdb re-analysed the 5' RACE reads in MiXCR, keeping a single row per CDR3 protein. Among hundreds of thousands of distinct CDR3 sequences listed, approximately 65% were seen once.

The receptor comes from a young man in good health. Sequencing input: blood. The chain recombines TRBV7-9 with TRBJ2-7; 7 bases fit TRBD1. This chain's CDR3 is CASSLVDRSYEQYF. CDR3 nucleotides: TGTGCCAGCAGCTTAGTGGACAGGTCCTACGAGCAGTACTTC.